This T cell receptor beta chain emerged from a study of spatial heterogeneity in lung cancer. This clonotype occurred many times. With the library built for alpha chains, this beta chain is off target and its frequency is not meaningful. The time point was: sample taken at primary tumor resection. The donor population consisted of approximately 79 patients with untreated, early-stage non-small cell lung cancer. The V end lost 7 bases, the J end lost 4 bases, and 15 bases lay between the germline ends. The CDR3 contains 14 residues. Per the germline V gene, CDR1 is SNHLY and CDR2 is FYNNEI. TCRdb passed the 5' RACE reads through MiXCR, listing each CDR3 protein once. The repertoire holds around 14,000 distinct CDR3 sequences, with about 3.6% as singletons.

The clonotype was recovered from a male donor with early-stage non-small cell lung cancer. The rearrangement joins TRBV2 to TRBJ2-3, with D tentatively TRBD1 (6 bases). This material consisted of normal lung tissue next to the tumor, taken at surgery. CDR3 amino acids: CASKAGVVSDTQYF. The CDR3 DNA sequence: TGTGCCAGCAAGGCAGGGGTTGTGTCAGATACGCAGTATTTT.